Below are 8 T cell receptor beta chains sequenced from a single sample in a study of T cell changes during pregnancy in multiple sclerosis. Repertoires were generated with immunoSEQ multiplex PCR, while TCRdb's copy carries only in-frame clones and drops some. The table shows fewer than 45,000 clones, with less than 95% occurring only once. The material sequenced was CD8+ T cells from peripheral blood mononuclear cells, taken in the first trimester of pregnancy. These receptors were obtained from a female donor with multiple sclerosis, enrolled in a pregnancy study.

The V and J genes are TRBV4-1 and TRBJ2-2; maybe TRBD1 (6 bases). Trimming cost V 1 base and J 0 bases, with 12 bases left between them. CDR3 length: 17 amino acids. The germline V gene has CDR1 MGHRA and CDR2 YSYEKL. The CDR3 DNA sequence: TGCGCCAGCAGCCAAGGCCATAGGGGGTCGAACACCGGGGAGCTGTTTTTT. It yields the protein CASSQGHRGSNTGELFF.

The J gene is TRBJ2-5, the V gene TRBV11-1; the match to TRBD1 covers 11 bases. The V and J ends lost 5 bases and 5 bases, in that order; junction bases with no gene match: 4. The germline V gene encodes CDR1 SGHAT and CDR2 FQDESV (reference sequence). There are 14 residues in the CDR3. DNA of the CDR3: TGTGCCAGCAGCAAGGACAGGGGGCACGAGACCCAGTACTTC. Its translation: CASSKDRGHETQYF.

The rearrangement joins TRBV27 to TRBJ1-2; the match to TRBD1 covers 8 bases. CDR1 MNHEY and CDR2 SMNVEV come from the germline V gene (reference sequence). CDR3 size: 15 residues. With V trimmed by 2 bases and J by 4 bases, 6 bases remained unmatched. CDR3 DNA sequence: TGTGCCAGCAGTTTAACGGACAGGGCCGGCTATGGCTACACCTTC. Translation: CASSLTDRAGYGYTF.

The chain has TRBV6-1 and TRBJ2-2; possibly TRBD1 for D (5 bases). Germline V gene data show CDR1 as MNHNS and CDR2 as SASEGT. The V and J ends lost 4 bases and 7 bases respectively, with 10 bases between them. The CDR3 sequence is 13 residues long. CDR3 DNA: TGTGCCAGCAGTGCCACAGGTAGCGGGGAGCTGTTTTTT. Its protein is CASSATGSGELFF.

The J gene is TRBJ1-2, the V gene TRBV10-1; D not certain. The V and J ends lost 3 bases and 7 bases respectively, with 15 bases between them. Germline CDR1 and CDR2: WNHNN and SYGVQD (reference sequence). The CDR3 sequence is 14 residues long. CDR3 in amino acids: CASSEGVRSPGYTF. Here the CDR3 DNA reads TGCGCCAGCAGTGAAGGTGTCAGGTCGCCTGGCTACACCTTC.

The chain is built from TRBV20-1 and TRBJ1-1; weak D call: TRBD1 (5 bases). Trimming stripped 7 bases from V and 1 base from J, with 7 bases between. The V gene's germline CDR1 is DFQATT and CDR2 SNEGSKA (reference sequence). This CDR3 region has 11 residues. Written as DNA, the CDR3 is TGCAGTGGACAGCAGAACACTGAAGCTTTCTTT. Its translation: CSGQQNTEAFF.

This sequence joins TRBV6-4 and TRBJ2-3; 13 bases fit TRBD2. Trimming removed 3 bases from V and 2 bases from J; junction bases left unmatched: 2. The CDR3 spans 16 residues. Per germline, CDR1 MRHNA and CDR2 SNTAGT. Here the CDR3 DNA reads TGTGCCAGCAGTGAACTAGCGGGGGGGCCCACAGATACGCAGTATTTT. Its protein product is CASSELAGGPTDTQYF.

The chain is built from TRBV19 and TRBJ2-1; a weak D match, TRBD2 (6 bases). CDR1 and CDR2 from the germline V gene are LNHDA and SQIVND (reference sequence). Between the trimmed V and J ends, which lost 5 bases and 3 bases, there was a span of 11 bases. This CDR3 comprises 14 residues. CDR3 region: CASSPTSSYNEQFF. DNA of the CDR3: TGTGCCAGTAGTCCCACTAGCAGCTACAATGAGCAGTTCTTC.